Presented here are 13 T cell receptor beta chains from one specimen sequenced in a study of blood T cell repertoires in COVID-19. Repertoires were generated with immunoSEQ multiplex PCR, while TCRdb's copy carries only in-frame clones and drops some. The table has a few hundred thousand clones, approximately 86% seen once. Sequencing was carried out using peripheral blood. Receptor source: a middle-aged man who had recovered from COVID-19.

This clone has a single count. The chain uses TRBV2 and TRBJ2-2; D possibly corresponds to TRBD2 (5 bases). The length of the CDR3 is 16 residues. V was shortened by 7 bases and J by 2 bases, with 17 bases between the two germline ends. Germline V gene lookup returns CDR1 SNHLY and CDR2 FYNNEI. The CDR3 DNA follows: TGTGCCAGCATTACGGGGATCAGCGGAAACACCGGGGAGCTGTTTTTT. Translated, it gives CASITGISGNTGELFF. The complete variable domain, with remaining parts taken from reference TRBV2 and TRBJ2-2, reads EPEVTQTPSHQVTQMGQEVILRCVPISNHLYFYWYRQILGQKVEFLVSFYNNEISEKSEIFDDQFSVERPDGSNFTLKIRSTKLEDSAMYFCASITGISGNTGELFFGEGSRLTVL.

This clone was detected a few times. The chain has TRBV5-4 and TRBJ2-7; TRBD1 might be the D (6 bases). Germline assignment: CDR1 SGHNT and CDR2 YYREEE (reference sequence). CDR3 length: 13 amino acids. Between the trimmed V and J ends, which lost 4 bases and 1 base, there was a span of 9 bases. CDR3 residues: CASSLRGSYEQYF. As DNA, the CDR3 is TGTGCCAGCAGCCTCAGGGGTTCCTACGAGCAGTACTTC. Drawing the rest from reference TRBV5-4 and TRBJ2-7, the complete variable domain is ETGVTQSPTHLIKTRGQQVTLRCSSQSGHNTVSWYQQALGQGPQFIFQYYREEENGRGNFPPRFSGLQFPNYSSELNVNALELDDSALYLCASSLRGSYEQYFGPGTRLTVT.

The J gene is TRBJ2-6, the V gene TRBV19; the D gene is possibly TRBD2 (5 bases). V lost 10 bases to trimming and J lost 0 bases, with 16 bases between them. Germline V gene data show CDR1 as LNHDA and CDR2 as SQIVND (reference sequence). This CDR3 has 16 residues. CDR3 DNA sequence: TGTGCCACCAGTAGAGCGAGGGTCTCTGGGGCCAACGTCCTGACTTTC. This translates into CATSRARVSGANVLTF. The full variable domain, with the rest looked up from reference TRBV19 and TRBJ2-6, is DGGITQSPKYLFRKEGQNVTLSCEQNLNHDAMYWYRQDPGQGLRLIYYSQIVNDFQKGDIAEGYSVSREKKESFPLTVTSAQKNPTAFYLCATSRARVSGANVLTFGAGSRLTVL.

V is TRBV15 and J is TRBJ2-2; no clear D. V was shortened by 2 bases and J by 2 bases, with 15 bases between the two germline ends. Germline assignment: CDR1 LNHNV and CDR2 YYDKDF (reference sequence). The CDR3 runs to 17 residues. The DNA for the CDR3 is TGTGCCACCAGCAGAAAGCCTGGTCACGCTAACACCGGGGAGCTGTTTTTT. It translates to CATSRKPGHANTGELFF. The entire variable domain, with the rest obtained from reference TRBV15 and TRBJ2-2, is as follows: DAMVIQNPRYQVTQFGKPVTLSCSQTLNHNVMYWYQQKSSQAPKLLFHYYDKDFNNEADTPDNFQSRRPNTSFCFLDIRSPGLGDTAMYLCATSRKPGHANTGELFFGEGSRLTVL.

As DNA, the CDR3 is TGTGCCAGCGCTAGACAGGGACAGAACACTGAAGCTTTCTTT. Protein product: CASARQGQNTEAFF. This sequence joins TRBV9 and TRBJ1-1; the match to TRBD1 covers 7 bases. There are 14 residues in the CDR3. J was trimmed by 1 base and V by 7 bases; bases with no gene match: 7. Germline V gives CDR1 SGDLS, CDR2 YYNGEE.

This clone has just one count. The chain carries TRBV9 and TRBJ1-6; TRBD1 agrees at 9 bases. The V gene's germline CDR1 is SGDLS and CDR2 YYNGEE. The V segment lost 2 bases and the J segment 9 bases; nucleotides outside the gene matches: 6. This CDR3 is built from 15 residues. CDR3 DNA: TGTGCCAGCAGCGTGGGGACAGGGTGGAGTTCACCCCTCCACTTT. This encodes CASSVGTGWSSPLHF.

The J gene is TRBJ2-6, the V gene TRBV19; 7 bases align to TRBD2. The V gene's germline CDR1 is LNHDA and CDR2 SQIVND (reference sequence). This CDR3 has 16 amino acids. With V trimmed by 5 bases and J by 2 bases, 6 bases remained unmatched. The CDR3 spells CASSSGLGPGANVLTF. DNA for the CDR3: TGTGCCAGTAGTTCCGGACTAGGACCTGGGGCCAACGTCCTGACTTTC. Based on the CDR3 plus reference TRBV19 and TRBJ2-6, the full variable domain is DGGITQSPKYLFRKEGQNVTLSCEQNLNHDAMYWYRQDPGQGLRLIYYSQIVNDFQKGDIAEGYSVSREKKESFPLTVTSAQKNPTAFYLCASSSGLGPGANVLTFGAGSRLTVL.

The rearrangement joins TRBV5-6 to TRBJ2-1; TRBD2 agrees at 11 bases. The CDR3 sequence is 16 residues long. Germline V CDR1 and CDR2: SGHDT, YYEEEE. Trimming cost V 7 bases and J 0 bases; bases outside gene matches: 6. As DNA, the CDR3 is TGTGCCAGCGTCCCCACTAGCGGGAGCTCCTACAATGAGCAGTTCTTC. Translating gives CASVPTSGSSYNEQFF.

The V and J genes are TRBV5-1 and TRBJ1-2; the D gene is possibly TRBD1 (5 bases). V lost 2 bases and J lost 6, with 14 bases in between. The CDR3 extends over 14 amino acids. Germline V lookup: CDR1 SGHRS, CDR2 YFSETQ. The CDR3 is CASSFLSETDGYTF. CDR3 DNA sequence: TGCGCCAGCAGCTTTCTTTCGGAGACAGATGGCTACACCTTC.

The chain carries TRBV29-1 and TRBJ2-7; 8 nucleotides align to TRBD2. V was pared by 7 bases and J by 6 bases, with 11 bases of the junction left unmatched. The CDR3 length is 13 residues. Germline V gene sequence: CDR1 SQVTM, CDR2 ANQGSEA. This CDR3 reads CSAGGATWGEQYF. The CDR3 region has the DNA TGCAGCGCGGGAGGGGCAACCTGGGGCGAGCAGTACTTC.

The chain combines TRBV7-9 with TRBJ2-7; 8 nucleotides match TRBD2. CDR1 is SEHNR, CDR2 FQNEAQ, per germline (reference sequence). Germline trimming cut 2 bases from V and 2 bases from J; bases unmatched to any gene: 5. The CDR3 is 15 amino acids. Here the CDR3 reads CASSLRVGRAYEQYF. CDR3 DNA: TGTGCCAGCAGCTTACGGGTCGGGAGGGCCTACGAGCAGTACTTC.

This clone turned up a few times. This rearrangement joins TRBV19 to TRBJ2-5; TRBD2 matches 14 bases. There are 15 residues in the CDR3. Germline values: CDR1 LNHDA, CDR2 SQIVND (reference sequence). Trimming removed 4 bases from V and 6 bases from J; junction bases left unmatched: 4. CDR3 sequence (DNA): TGTGCCAGTAGTACCGGGACTAGCGGGGGACAGACCCAGTACTTC. Amino acid sequence: CASSTGTSGGQTQYF.

V usage is TRBV15 and J usage is TRBJ2-5, with D unclear. CDR3 length: 14 amino acids. The germline gives CDR1 LNHNV, CDR2 YYDKDF (reference sequence). The germline V and J ends were trimmed by 1 base and 0 bases, with 6 bases remaining between them. In DNA form, the CDR3 reads TGTGCCACCAGCAGAGGGCAGAACCAAGAGACCCAGTACTTC. It yields the protein CATSRGQNQETQYF.